Following are 24 T cell receptor beta chains from one sample sequenced in a study of T-cell reconstitution after alpha-beta-depleted transplantation in children. For TCRbeta, the library was prepared with unique molecular identifiers. One entry per CDR3 protein, called by TCRdb with MiXCR from the PCR reads. The table includes 150,000 to 200,000 distinct CDR3 sequences, about 6.4% detected once. Source: PBMCs from the stem cell graft donor, taken from the stem cell graft. These receptor sequences come from a human donor who donated a stem cell graft to a child with Wiskott-Aldrich syndrome.

The chain employs TRBV7-2 and TRBJ2-6, with a tentative D call TRBD1 (5 bases). The CDR3 is made up of 17 amino acids. Germline V gene lookup returns CDR1 SGHTA and CDR2 FQGNSA. The V and J ends lost 5 bases and 3 bases respectively, with 17 bases between them. The CDR3 is CASSPTSGSDGANVLTF. CDR3 nucleotide sequence: TGTGCCAGCAGCCCAACCTCAGGGTCTGATGGGGCCAACGTCCTGACTTTC.

Ten or more counts support this clonotype. The chain joins TRBV12-3 or TRBV12-4 to TRBJ2-5, with a possible D match to TRBD1 (6 bases). The V end was cut by 6 bases, the J end by 0 bases, with 14 bases between. This CDR3 has 15 amino acids. CDR3 loop: CASRILTGHQETQYF. The CDR3 DNA reads TGTGCCAGCAGGATTTTGACAGGACACCAAGAGACCCAGTACTTC.

There are many counts of this clonotype. The chain employs TRBV12-3 or TRBV12-4 and TRBJ2-2; TRBD1 or TRBD2 may be the D gene (5 bases each). V was clipped by 2 bases and J by 1 base, with 8 bases between them. The CDR3 loop spans 15 amino acids. In DNA form, the CDR3 reads TGTGCCAGCAGTTTAACGGGACGGAACACCGGGGAGCTGTTTTTT. Translation: CASSLTGRNTGELFF.

This clonotype was counted many times. The chain joins TRBV6-5 to TRBJ1-5; D might be TRBD1 (6 bases). CDR3 length: 18 amino acids. Germline-derived CDR1 and CDR2 are MNHEY and SVGAGI. Trimming took off 0 bases at V and 3 bases at J, with 18 bases between the two ends. The CDR3 region has the DNA TGTGCCAGCAGTTACTCGTCCGCTCGTACAGGGTTCAATCAGCCCCAGCATTTT. Amino acid sequence: CASSYSSARTGFNQPQHF.

This clonotype was recorded many times. The chain carries TRBV27 and TRBJ2-7; D gene unclear. The CDR3 length is 12 residues. Trimming stripped 6 bases from V and 6 bases from J, with 12 bases between. Germline V gene sequence: CDR1 MNHEY, CDR2 SMNVEV (reference sequence). CDR3 coding DNA: TGTGCCAGCAGCCAACCCGGGCGCGAGCAGTACTTC. Protein sequence: CASSQPGREQYF.

There are a few counts of this clonotype. The chain is built from TRBV19 and TRBJ2-6; no clear D. The CDR3 has 14 amino acids. V lost 8 bases, J lost 3 bases, and 11 bases lay in between. The germline V gene has CDR1 LNHDA and CDR2 SQIVND (reference sequence). The CDR3 DNA reads TGTGCCAGTTCTATGGAAGATGGGGCCAACGTCCTGACTTTC. Its translation: CASSMEDGANVLTF.

This clonotype was picked up many times. In DNA form, the CDR3 reads TGTGCCAGCAGCCCCCAAAAACTAGCGGGAAACATTCAGTACTTC. Its protein is CASSPQKLAGNIQYF. This chain links TRBV7-2 with TRBJ2-4; 9 positions match TRBD2. The germline V gene has CDR1 SGHTA and CDR2 FQGNSA. The CDR3 covers 15 residues. The junction had 8 bases not matched to a gene; V was cut back by 5 bases and J by 6 bases.

There are many counts of this clonotype. This chain links TRBV5-1 with TRBJ2-3, with 7 nucleotides matching TRBD2. Germline V gene sequence: CDR1 SGHRS, CDR2 YFSETQ. The ends lost 1 base at V and 2 bases at J; junction bases unmatched: 10. The CDR3 is 17 amino acids. The CDR3 here is CASSLRVIAGLTDTQYF. The CDR3 DNA reads TGCGCCAGCAGCTTGAGAGTGATAGCGGGCCTCACAGATACGCAGTATTTT.

This clonotype was seen at least ten times. The rearrangement uses TRBV6-1 and TRBJ2-7; the match to TRBD1 covers 8 bases. Germline-derived CDR1 and CDR2 are MNHNS and SASEGT. J was trimmed by 7 bases and V by 5 bases; bases with no gene match: 16. This CDR3 is 16 amino acids long. CDR3 coding DNA: TGTGCCAGCAGTACCCCCCCTGGGCAGGGGGCCGAAGAGCAGTACTTC. This gives the protein CASSTPPGQGAEEQYF.

The chain combines TRBV5-1 with TRBJ2-2; the D is unclear. This CDR3 is built from 14 residues. Trimming took off 0 bases at V and 5 bases at J, with 8 bases between the two ends. Germline CDR1 is SGHRS and CDR2 is YFSETQ. CDR3 sequence reads: CASSLEFRTGELFF. In nucleotides, the CDR3 is TGCGCCAGCAGCTTGGAATTCCGGACCGGGGAGCTGTTTTTT.

This clonotype was observed many times. The chain has TRBV6-2 or TRBV6-3 and TRBJ1-3; no firm D call. This CDR3 has 14 amino acids. Trimming removed 3 bases at V and 0 bases at J, with 6 bases between. Germline values: CDR1 MNHEY, CDR2 SVGEGT. CDR3 DNA sequence: TGTGCCAGCAGTTATGATCTCTCTGGAAACACCATATATTTT. Protein sequence: CASSYDLSGNTIYF.

There are many counts of this clonotype. The rearrangement uses TRBV12-3 or TRBV12-4 and TRBJ2-1, with TRBD2 matching 12 bases. This CDR3 spans 15 amino acids. V trimming: 4 bases; J trimming: 4 bases; junction bases outside the gene matches: 2. The chain's CDR3 is CASSSLAGGYNEQFF. The CDR3 DNA reads as TGTGCCAGCAGTTCCCTAGCGGGGGGGTACAATGAGCAGTTCTTC.

This clonotype was seen many times. The genes are TRBV20-1 and TRBJ1-2; D call uncertain. The V end was cut by 1 base, the J end by 4 bases, with 13 bases between. CDR3 size: 14 residues. CDR1 and CDR2 (germline): DFQATT, SNEGSKA (reference sequence). The CDR3 nucleotides read TGCAGTGCTAGAGTCCCTATGTCTGGCTATGGCTACACCTTC. Amino acids: CSARVPMSGYGYTF.

In this sample, this clonotype turned up many times. CDR3 loop: CSARDLETATNEKLFF. CDR3 sequence (DNA): TGCAGTGCTAGAGATCTCGAGACAGCGACGAATGAAAAACTGTTTTTT. The rearrangement joins TRBV20-1 to TRBJ1-4, with D possibly being TRBD1 (5 bases). In germline, CDR1 is DFQATT, CDR2 SNEGSKA (reference sequence). The CDR3 is 16 amino acids. Deletions cut 0 bases from V and 5 bases from J, with 16 bases between.

This clonotype appeared many times. The rearrangement uses TRBV29-1 and TRBJ1-2, with a tentative D call TRBD1 (5 bases). The V end was cut by 3 bases, the J end by 4 bases, with 12 bases between. The germline CDR1 and CDR2 sequences are SQVTM and ANQGSEA. The CDR3 totals 13 residues. Here the CDR3 reads CSVDAGRSYGYTF. The CDR3 DNA reads TGCAGCGTTGACGCGGGGCGAAGCTATGGCTACACCTTC.

This clonotype was observed at least ten times. This chain joins TRBV20-1 and TRBJ2-1, with D perhaps TRBD1 (5 bases). V was trimmed by 7 bases and J by 5 bases, leaving 6 bases between them. The CDR3 has 10 residues. The germline V gene has CDR1 DFQATT and CDR2 SNEGSKA (reference sequence). CDR3 nucleotide sequence: TGCAGTGTAGGGGACAATGAGCAGTTCTTC. Translation gives CSVGDNEQFF.

This clonotype showed up many times. The chain carries TRBV5-1 and TRBJ1-4; D not certain. Germline V gives CDR1 SGHRS, CDR2 YFSETQ. V was pared by 4 bases and J by 6 bases, with 13 bases between. CDR3 length: 14 residues. CDR3 in amino acids: CASSHTTADEKLFF. CDR3 nucleotides: TGCGCCAGCAGCCATACGACCGCGGATGAAAAACTGTTTTTT.

There are many counts of this clonotype. The chain joins TRBV12-3 or TRBV12-4 to TRBJ2-1; 8 nucleotides line up with TRBD2. V trimming: 6 bases; J trimming: 0 bases; junction bases outside the gene matches: 4. The CDR3 covers 15 residues. DNA for the CDR3: TGTGCCAGCAGCCGGAGCGGGGGCTCCTACAATGAGCAGTTCTTC. Encoded protein: CASSRSGGSYNEQFF.

This clonotype was counted many times. J is TRBJ2-1 and V is TRBV29-1, with 8 bases lining up with TRBD2. Trimming at V came to 7 bases and at J to 7 bases, leaving 9 bases not matched to a gene. Per germline, CDR1 SQVTM and CDR2 ANQGSEA. The CDR3 has 13 amino acids. CDR3 sequence reads: CSAGAGAANEQFF. CDR3 nucleotides: TGCAGCGCCGGAGCGGGAGCAGCAAATGAGCAGTTCTTC.

This clonotype appeared many times. The chain has TRBV5-1 and TRBJ2-7, with D unresolved. This CDR3 has 13 residues. Trimming took off 0 bases at V and 2 bases at J, with 6 bases between the two ends. Germline lookup yields CDR1 SGHRS and CDR2 YFSETQ. The CDR3 region is CASSLGAPYEQYF. CDR3 in DNA: TGCGCCAGCAGCTTGGGGGCCCCCTACGAGCAGTACTTC. Full variable domain (outside the CDR3, taken from reference TRBV5-1 and TRBJ2-7): KAGVTQTPRYLIKTRGQQVTLSCSPISGHRSVSWYQQTPGQGLQFLFEYFSETQRNKGNFPGRFSGRQFSNSRSEMNVSTLELGDSALYLCASSLGAPYEQYFGPGTRLTVT.

This clonotype came up many times. This chain links TRBV20-1 with TRBJ2-3; D gene unclear. Trimming stripped 4 bases from V and 5 bases from J, with 7 bases between. The germline V gene has CDR1 DFQATT and CDR2 SNEGSKA (reference sequence). The CDR3 is 11 residues long. CDR3 bases: TGCAGTGCTATTCTCCTAGATACGCAGTATTTT. This gives the protein CSAILLDTQYF.

Ten or more counts support this clonotype. The chain combines TRBV30 with TRBJ2-1; 8 bases align to TRBD1. V trimming: 2 bases; J trimming: 6 bases; junction bases outside the gene matches: 6. Germline V gives CDR1 GTSNPN, CDR2 SVGIG (reference sequence). The CDR3 contains 14 residues. The CDR3: CAWSIRTGTNEQFF. CDR3 coding DNA: TGTGCCTGGAGTATTCGGACAGGGACCAATGAGCAGTTCTTC.

As DNA, the CDR3 is TGTGCCAGTAGTCCAGGGCGAGGCCAGGGCAATGGCTACACCTTC. It encodes CASSPGRGQGNGYTF. The chain uses TRBV19 and TRBJ1-2; possible D gene TRBD1, 5 bases. V dropped 5 bases and J dropped 6 bases, with 19 bases sitting between them. Germline V gene data show CDR1 as LNHDA and CDR2 as SQIVND (reference sequence). The CDR3 runs to 15 residues.

About this clonotype: A single base separates this from a much larger clone, so it may be a read error. V usage is TRBV15 and J usage is TRBJ1-4; TRBD1 might be the D (6 bases). This CDR3 has 14 residues. Germline V gene sequence: CDR1 LNHNV, CDR2 YYDKDF (reference sequence). CDR3 in amino acids: CATRLTGDNDKLFF. CDR3 sequence (DNA): TGTGCCACCAGGTTGACAGGAGATAATGATAAACTGTTTTTT.